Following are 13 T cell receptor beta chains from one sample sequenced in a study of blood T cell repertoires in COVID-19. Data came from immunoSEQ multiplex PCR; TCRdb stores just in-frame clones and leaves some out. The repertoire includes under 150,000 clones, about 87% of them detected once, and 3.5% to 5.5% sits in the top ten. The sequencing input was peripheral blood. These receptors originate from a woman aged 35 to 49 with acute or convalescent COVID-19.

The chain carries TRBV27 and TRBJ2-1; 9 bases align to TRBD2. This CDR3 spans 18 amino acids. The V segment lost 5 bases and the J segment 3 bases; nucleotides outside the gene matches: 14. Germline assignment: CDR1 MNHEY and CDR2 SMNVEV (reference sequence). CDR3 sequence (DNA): TGTGCCAGCAGTCCAACAGCCGGGACTAGCTTAGTCTACAATGAGCAGTTCTTC. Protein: CASSPTAGTSLVYNEQFF.

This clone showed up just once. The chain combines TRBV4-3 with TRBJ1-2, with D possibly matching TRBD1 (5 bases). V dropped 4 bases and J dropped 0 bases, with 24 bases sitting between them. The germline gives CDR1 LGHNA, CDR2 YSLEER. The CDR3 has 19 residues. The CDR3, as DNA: TGCGCCAGCAGCCGAAATTTGGGCCCGGGACTTGGCACTAACTATGGCTACACCTTC. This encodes CASSRNLGPGLGTNYGYTF.

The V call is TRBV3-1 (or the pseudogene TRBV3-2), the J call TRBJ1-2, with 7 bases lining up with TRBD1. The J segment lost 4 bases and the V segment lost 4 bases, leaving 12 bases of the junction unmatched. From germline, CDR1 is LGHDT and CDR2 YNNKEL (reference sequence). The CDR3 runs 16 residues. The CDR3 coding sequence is TGTGCCAGCAGCCCCCAGGGGACAGACGGTACCTATGGCTACACCTTC. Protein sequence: CASSPQGTDGTYGYTF.

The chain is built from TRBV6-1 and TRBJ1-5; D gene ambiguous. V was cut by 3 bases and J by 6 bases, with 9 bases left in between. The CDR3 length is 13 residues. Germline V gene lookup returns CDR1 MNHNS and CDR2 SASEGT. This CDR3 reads CASSEGEAQPQHF. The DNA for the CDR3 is TGTGCCAGCAGTGAGGGCGAAGCTCAGCCCCAGCATTTT.

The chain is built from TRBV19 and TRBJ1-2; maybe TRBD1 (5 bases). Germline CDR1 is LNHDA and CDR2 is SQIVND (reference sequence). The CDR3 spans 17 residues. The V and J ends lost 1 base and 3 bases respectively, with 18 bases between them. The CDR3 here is CASSIAEAYRGDYGYTF. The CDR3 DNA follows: TGTGCCAGTAGTATAGCCGAAGCCTATAGGGGCGACTATGGCTACACCTTC.

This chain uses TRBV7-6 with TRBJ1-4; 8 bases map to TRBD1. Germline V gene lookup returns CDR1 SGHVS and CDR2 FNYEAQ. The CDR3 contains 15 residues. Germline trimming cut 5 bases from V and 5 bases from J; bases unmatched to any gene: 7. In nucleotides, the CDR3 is TGTGCCAGCAGCACCCGGGACAGGTCAAATGAAAAACTGTTTTTT. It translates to CASSTRDRSNEKLFF. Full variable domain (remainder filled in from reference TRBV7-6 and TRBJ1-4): GAGVSQSPRYKVTKRGQDVALRCDPISGHVSLYWYRQALGQGPEFLTYFNYEAQQDKSGLPNDRFSAERPEGSISTLTIQRTEQRDSAMYRCASSTRDRSNEKLFFGSGTQLSVL.

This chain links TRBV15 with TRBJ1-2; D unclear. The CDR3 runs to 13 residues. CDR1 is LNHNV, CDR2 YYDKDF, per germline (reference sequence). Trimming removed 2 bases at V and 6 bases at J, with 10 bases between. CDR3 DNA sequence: TGTGCCACCAGCAGACCCCTGTCCCATGGCTACACCTTC. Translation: CATSRPLSHGYTF.

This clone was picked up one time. The CDR3 DNA reads TGTGCCAGCAGTGAACCGGGGAGGGCAGATACGCAGTATTTT. Its protein is CASSEPGRADTQYF. The genes are TRBV6-1 and TRBJ2-3; 7 bases agree with TRBD2. This CDR3 comprises 14 residues. CDR1 is MNHNS and CDR2 is SASEGT in the germline V gene. J was trimmed by 4 bases and V by 2 bases; bases with no gene match: 3.

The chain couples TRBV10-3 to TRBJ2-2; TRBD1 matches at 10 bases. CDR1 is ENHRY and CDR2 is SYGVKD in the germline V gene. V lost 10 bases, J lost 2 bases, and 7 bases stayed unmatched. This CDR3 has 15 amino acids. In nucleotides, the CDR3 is TGTGCCACGTTGCGGGACAGGGGTAACACCGGGGAGCTGTTTTTT. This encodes CATLRDRGNTGELFF.

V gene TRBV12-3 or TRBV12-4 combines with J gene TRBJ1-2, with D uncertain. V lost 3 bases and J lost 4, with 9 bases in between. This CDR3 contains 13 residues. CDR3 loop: CASSLGQTYGYTF. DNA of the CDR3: TGTGCCAGCAGTTTGGGCCAGACCTATGGCTACACCTTC.

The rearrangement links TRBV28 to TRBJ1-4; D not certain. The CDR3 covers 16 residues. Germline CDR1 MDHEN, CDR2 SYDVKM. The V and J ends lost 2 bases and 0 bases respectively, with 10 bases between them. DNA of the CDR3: TGTGCCAGCAGTTTAGTTGACTTCGCAACTAATGAAAAACTGTTTTTT. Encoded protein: CASSLVDFATNEKLFF.

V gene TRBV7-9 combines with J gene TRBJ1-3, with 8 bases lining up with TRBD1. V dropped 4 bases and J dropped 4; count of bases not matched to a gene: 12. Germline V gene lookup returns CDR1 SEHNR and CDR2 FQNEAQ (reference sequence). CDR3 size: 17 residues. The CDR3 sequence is CASSYFSDRAPGNTIYF. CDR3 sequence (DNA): TGTGCCAGCAGCTACTTCTCGGACAGGGCACCAGGAAACACCATATATTTT.

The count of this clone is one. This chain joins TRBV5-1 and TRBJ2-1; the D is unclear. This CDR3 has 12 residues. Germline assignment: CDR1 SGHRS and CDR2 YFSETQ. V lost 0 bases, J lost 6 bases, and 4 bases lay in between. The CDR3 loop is CASSLGLNEQFF. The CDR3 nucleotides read TGCGCCAGCAGCTTGGGGCTCAATGAGCAGTTCTTC.